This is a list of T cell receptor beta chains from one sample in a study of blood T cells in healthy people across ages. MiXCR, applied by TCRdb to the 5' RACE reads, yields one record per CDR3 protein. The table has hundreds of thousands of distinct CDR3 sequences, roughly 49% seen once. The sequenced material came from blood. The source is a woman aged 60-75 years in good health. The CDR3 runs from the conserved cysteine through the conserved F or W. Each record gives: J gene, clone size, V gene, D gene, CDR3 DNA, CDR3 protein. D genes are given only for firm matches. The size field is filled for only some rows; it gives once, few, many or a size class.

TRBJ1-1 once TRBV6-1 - TGTGCCAGCAGTGAAAGGAGGGTAGACACTGAAGCTTTCTTT CASSERRVDTEAFF
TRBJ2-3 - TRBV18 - TGTGCCAGCTCACCAGTCCAGGATATAACAGATACGCAGTATTTT CASSPVQDITDTQYF
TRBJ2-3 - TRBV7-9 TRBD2 TGTGCCAGCAGCCCTAGCGGGAGAAAGCCAGATACGCAGTATTTT CASSPSGRKPDTQYF
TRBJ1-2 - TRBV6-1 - TGTGCCAGCGGGGACCGGGGCGAGGCCTATGGCTACACCTTC CASGDRGEAYGYTF
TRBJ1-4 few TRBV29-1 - TGCAGCGTGGTGGGACTACGTGAAAAACTGTTTTTT CSVVGLREKLFF
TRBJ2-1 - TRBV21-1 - TGTGCCAGCAGTCCAGGGACTAGCGGGAGTAGGAGTGAGCAGTTCTTC CASSPGTSGSRSEQFF
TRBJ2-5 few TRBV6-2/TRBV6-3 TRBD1 TGTGCCAGCAGTCGACCGGGACAGGGGAAAGAGACCCAGTACTTC CASSRPGQGKETQYF
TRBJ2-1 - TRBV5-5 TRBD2 TGTGCCAGCAGCTTGTTATCTAGCGGGACCTACAATGAGCAGTTCTTC CASSLLSSGTYNEQFF
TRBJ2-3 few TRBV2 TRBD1 TGTGCCAGCAGCCCGGGACAGGGGTTCACAGATACGCAGTATTTT CASSPGQGFTDTQYF
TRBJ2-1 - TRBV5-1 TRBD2 TGCGCCAGCACCTACAGCGGGACCACCTACAATGAGCAGTTCTTC CASTYSGTTYNEQFF
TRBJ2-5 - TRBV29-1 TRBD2 TGCAGCGTAGGGACTAGCGGGGCGGGGGAGACCCAGTACTTC CSVGTSGAGETQYF
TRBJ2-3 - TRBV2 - TGTGCCAGCAGTGAGCAAGCGTTAAGCACAGATACGCAGTATTTT CASSEQALSTDTQYF
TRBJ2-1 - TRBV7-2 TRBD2 TGTGCCAGCAGCTTAGGGCGGGAGCCCTACAATGAGCAGTTCTTC CASSLGREPYNEQFF
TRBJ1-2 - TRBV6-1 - TGTGCCAGCCACCCCGGGACCGATCTTTATGGCTACACCTTC CASHPGTDLYGYTF
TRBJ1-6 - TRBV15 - TGTGCCACCAGCAGAGATGGGCAGATTAGTTCACCCCTCCACTTT CATSRDGQISSPLHF
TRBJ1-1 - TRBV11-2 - TGTGCCAGCAGCTTAGATCCTGGGGCGACCGAAGCTTTCTTT CASSLDPGATEAFF
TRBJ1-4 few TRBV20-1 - TGCAGTGTTAAGGCCAGGGGTTATGAAAAACTGTTTTTT CSVKARGYEKLFF
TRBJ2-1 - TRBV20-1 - TGCAGTGCTAGAGGGGCTAGCGCGACGTCCTACAATGAGCAGTTCTTC CSARGASATSYNEQFF
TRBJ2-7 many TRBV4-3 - TGCGCCAGCAGCCAAGGCCCAGGACTTGTCCGCTCCTACGAGCAGTACTTC CASSQGPGLVRSYEQYF
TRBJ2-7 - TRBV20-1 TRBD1 TGCAGTGCTCCAGGGGGCGAGCAGTACTTC CSAPGGEQYF
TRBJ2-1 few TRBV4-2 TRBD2 TGTGCCAGCAGCCAAGAGGTAGCGGGAGAGTGGTACAATGAGCAGTTCTTC CASSQEVAGEWYNEQFF
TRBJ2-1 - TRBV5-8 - TGTGCCAGCAGCTGGGACCCCCGGGGGAGCAATGGGCAGTTCTTC CASSWDPRGSNGQFF
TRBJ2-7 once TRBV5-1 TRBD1 TGCGCCAGCAGTTCCGGGACAGGGGGCTACAATGAGCAGTACTTC CASSSGTGGYNEQYF
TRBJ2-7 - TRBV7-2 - TGTGCCAGCAGCTTTTCCAGGGGGGGCGAGCAGTACTTC CASSFSRGGEQYF
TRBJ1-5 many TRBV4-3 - TGCGCCAGCAGCCAAGATGCGCGCGGGGGCTCCAATCAGCCCCAGCATTTT CASSQDARGGSNQPQHF
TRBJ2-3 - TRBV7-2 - TGTGCCAGCAGCTTAGTCGTTGGCGGGGGCACAGATACGCAGTATTTT CASSLVVGGGTDTQYF
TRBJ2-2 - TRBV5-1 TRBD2 TGCGCCAGCAGCTTGGGGGCTAGCGGACGTCCCGTGGAGCTGTTTTTT CASSLGASGRPVELFF
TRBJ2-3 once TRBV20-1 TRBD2 TGCAGTGCTAGAGATCGGGGGGAGGGTAGCGGGAGCTTCACAGATACGCAGTATTTT CSARDRGEGSGSFTDTQYF
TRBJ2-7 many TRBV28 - TGTGCCAGCAGCCCTGGGGGAGGAGAGGGAGAGCAGTACTTC CASSPGGGEGEQYF
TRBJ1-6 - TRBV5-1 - TGCGCCAGCAGCTTGGAGGGGACGGTGGATTCACCCCTCCACTTT CASSLEGTVDSPLHF
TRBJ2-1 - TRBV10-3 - TGTGCCATCAGTGAGCAGGGTTCCTACAATGAGCAGTTCTTC CAISEQGSYNEQFF
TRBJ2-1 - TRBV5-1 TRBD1 TGCGCCAGCAGCTTGGGTGGACAGGTGTACAATGAGCAGTTCTTC CASSLGGQVYNEQFF
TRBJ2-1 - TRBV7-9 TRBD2 TGTGCCAGCAGTTCTCCGGGACTAGCGGGAGGTCGGTCCTACAATGAGCAGTTCTTC CASSSPGLAGGRSYNEQFF
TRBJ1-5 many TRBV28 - TGTGCCAGCAAGAGCGGTCAGCCCCAGCATTTT CASKSGQPQHF
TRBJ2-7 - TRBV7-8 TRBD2 TGTGCCAGCAGCGAGCGGGAGACCAACTCCTACGAGCAGTACTTC CASSERETNSYEQYF
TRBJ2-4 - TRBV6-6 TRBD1 TGTGCCAGCAGTTTTCCTGGACAGGCAGAGGCCAAAAACATTCAGTACTTC CASSFPGQAEAKNIQYF
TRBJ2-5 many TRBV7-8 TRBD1 TGTGCCAGCAGCATAAGGACAGGGTTTGAGGAGACCCAGTACTTC CASSIRTGFEETQYF
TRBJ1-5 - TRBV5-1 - TGCGCCAGCAGCTCTTTTGGACAGCCCAATCAGCCCCAGCATTTT CASSSFGQPNQPQHF
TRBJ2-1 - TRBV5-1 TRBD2 TGCGCCAGCAGTACTAGCGCCATGACTCGAGTTTACAATGAGCAGTTCTTC CASSTSAMTRVYNEQFF
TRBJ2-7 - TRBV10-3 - TGTGCCACAGCCGTGGTCCCCTACGAGCAGTACTTC CATAVVPYEQYF
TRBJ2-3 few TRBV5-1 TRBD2 TGCGCCAGCAGCACAGGACTAGCGGGGGTCACAGATACGCAGTATTTT CASSTGLAGVTDTQYF
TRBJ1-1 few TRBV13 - TGTGCCAGCAGCTTAGAGATAAAACGCATGAACACTGAAGCTTTCTTT CASSLEIKRMNTEAFF
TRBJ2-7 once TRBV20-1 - TGCAGTGCTACTAGTAGCTCCTACAATGAGCAGTACTTC CSATSSSYNEQYF
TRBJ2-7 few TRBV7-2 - TGTGCCAGCAGTCTCGGGACATCGGCAAACGAGCAGTACTTC CASSLGTSANEQYF
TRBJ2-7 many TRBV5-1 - TGTGCCAGCAGCTCTGGGGGCTACGAGCAGTACTTC CASSSGGYEQYF